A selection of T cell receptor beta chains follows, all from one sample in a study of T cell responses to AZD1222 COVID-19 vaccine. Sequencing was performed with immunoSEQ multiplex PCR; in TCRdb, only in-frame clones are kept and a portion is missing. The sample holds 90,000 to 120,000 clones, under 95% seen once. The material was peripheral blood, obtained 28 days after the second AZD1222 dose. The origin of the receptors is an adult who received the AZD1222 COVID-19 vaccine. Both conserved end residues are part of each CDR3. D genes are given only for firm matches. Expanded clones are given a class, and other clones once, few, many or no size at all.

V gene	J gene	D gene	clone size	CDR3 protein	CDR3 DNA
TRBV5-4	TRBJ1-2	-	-	CASSLPGRYGYTF	TGTGCCAGCAGCTTGCCAGGGAGGTATGGCTACACCTTC
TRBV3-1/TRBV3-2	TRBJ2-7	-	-	CASSPQGPRDEQYF	TGTGCCAGCAGCCCTCAGGGCCCTCGGGACGAGCAGTACTTC
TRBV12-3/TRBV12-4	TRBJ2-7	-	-	CASSFGLSYEQYF	TGTGCCAGCAGTTTTGGCCTCTCCTACGAGCAGTACTTC
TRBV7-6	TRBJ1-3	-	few	CASSLGVSGNTIYF	TGTGCCAGCAGCTTAGGGGTTTCAGGAAACACCATATATTTT
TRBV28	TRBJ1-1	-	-	CASSRQWGRDTEAFF	TGTGCCAGCAGCCGCCAGTGGGGGCGTGACACTGAAGCTTTCTTT
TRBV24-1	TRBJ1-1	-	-	CATGPGGGTEAFF	TGTGCCACCGGGCCGGGGGGCGGAACTGAAGCTTTCTTT
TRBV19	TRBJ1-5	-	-	CASSIFKTSNQPQHF	TGTGCCAGTAGTATTTTTAAGACTAGCAATCAGCCCCAGCATTTT
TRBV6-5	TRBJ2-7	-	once	CASSIVTSYEQYF	TGTGCCAGCAGTATAGTTACCTCCTACGAGCAGTACTTC
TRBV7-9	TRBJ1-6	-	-	CASSPYRESYNSPLHF	TGTGCCAGCAGCCCATACAGGGAATCCTATAATTCACCCCTCCACTTT
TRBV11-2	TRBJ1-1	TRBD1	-	CASSLDTGAGTEAFF	TGTGCCAGCAGCTTAGATACAGGGGCGGGCACTGAAGCTTTCTTT
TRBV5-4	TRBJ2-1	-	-	CASSLALLTISSYNEQFF	TGTGCCAGCAGCTTGGCGCTCCTTACTATCAGCTCCTACAATGAGCAGTTCTTC
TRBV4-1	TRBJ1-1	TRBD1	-	CASSHTGGAEAFF	TGCGCCAGCAGCCATACAGGGGGCGCTGAAGCTTTCTTT
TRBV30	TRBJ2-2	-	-	CAWSAWTAANTGELFF	TGTGCCTGGAGTGCCTGGACTGCCGCGAACACCGGGGAGCTGTTTTTT
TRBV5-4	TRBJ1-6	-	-	CASSNRMRQDSSPLHF	TGTGCCAGCAGCAACCGTATGAGACAGGATAGTTCACCCCTCCACTTT
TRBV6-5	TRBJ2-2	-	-	CASSYGENTGELFF	TGTGCCAGCAGTTACGGGGAGAACACCGGGGAGCTGTTTTTT
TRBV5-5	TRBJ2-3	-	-	CASSLVAGATTDTQYF	TGTGCCAGCAGCTTGGTAGCTGGGGCTACGACAGATACGCAGTATTTT
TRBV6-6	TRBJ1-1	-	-	CASSFILNTEAFF	TGTGCCAGCAGTTTTATACTGAACACTGAAGCTTTCTTT
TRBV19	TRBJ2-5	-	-	CASSLLGGGETQYF	TGTGCCAGTAGTCTCCTGGGGGGTGGAGAGACCCAGTACTTC
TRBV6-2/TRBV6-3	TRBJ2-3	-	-	CASSPYSTDTQYF	TGTGCCAGCAGCCCATATAGCACAGATACGCAGTATTTT
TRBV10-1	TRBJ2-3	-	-	CASSDWDSSAKADTQYF	TGCGCCAGCAGTGATTGGGACTCTTCTGCCAAGGCAGATACGCAGTATTTT
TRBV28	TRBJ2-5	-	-	CASSPTRIGGAETQYF	TGTGCCAGCAGTCCTACGAGGATAGGGGGGGCTGAGACCCAGTACTTC
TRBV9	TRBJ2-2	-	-	CASSRRRTYNTGELFF	TGTGCCAGCAGCCGTAGGAGGACTTACAACACCGGGGAGCTGTTTTTT
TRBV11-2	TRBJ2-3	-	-	CASSLGGYTDTQYF	TGTGCCAGCAGCTTGGGGGGTTACACAGATACGCAGTATTTT
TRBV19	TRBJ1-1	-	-	CASKVGQTNTEAFF	TGTGCCAGTAAGGTTGGGCAGACCAACACTGAAGCTTTCTTT
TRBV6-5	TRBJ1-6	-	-	CASSYSAVYNSPLHF	TGTGCCAGCAGTTACTCGGCTGTTTATAATTCACCCCTCCACTTT
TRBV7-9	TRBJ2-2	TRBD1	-	CASSSKDRGRGTGELFF	TGTGCCAGCAGCTCCAAAGACAGGGGGCGAGGCACCGGGGAGCTGTTTTTT
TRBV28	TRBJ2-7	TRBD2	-	CASSLPGREGGEQYF	TGTGCCAGCAGTTTACCCGGGCGGGAGGGCGGCGAGCAGTACTTC
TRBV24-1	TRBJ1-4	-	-	CATSDCGPHATNEKLFF	TGTGCCACCAGTGATTGTGGCCCCCACGCAACTAATGAAAAACTGTTTTTT
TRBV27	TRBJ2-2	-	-	CASSLFRNTGELFF	TGTGCCAGCAGTTTATTCAGGAACACCGGGGAGCTGTTTTTT
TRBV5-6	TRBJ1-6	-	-	CASSQDRNNSPLHF	TGTGCCAGCAGCCAAGACAGGAATAATTCACCCCTCCACTTT
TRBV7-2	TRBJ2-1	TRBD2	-	CASILLAGVNEQFF	TGTGCCAGCATCTTACTAGCGGGGGTCAATGAGCAGTTCTTC
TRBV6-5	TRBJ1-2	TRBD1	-	CASSTGQGDGYTF	TGTGCCAGCAGTACCGGACAGGGGGATGGCTACACCTTC
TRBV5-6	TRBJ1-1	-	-	CASSVGGTTNTEAFF	TGTGCCAGCAGCGTGGGGGGGACTACTAACACTGAAGCTTTCTTT
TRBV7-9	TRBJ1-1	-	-	CASSLARAGKSNGNTEAFF	TGTGCCAGCAGCTTAGCGAGGGCGGGCAAATCTAACGGGAACACTGAAGCTTTCTTT
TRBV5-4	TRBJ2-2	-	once	CASSLGDRNTGELFF	TGTGCCAGCAGCTTGGGGGACCGCAACACCGGGGAGCTGTTTTTT
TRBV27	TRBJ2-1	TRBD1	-	CAAGGSLSYNEQFF	TGTGCCGCAGGGGGCAGCCTATCGTACAATGAGCAGTTCTTC
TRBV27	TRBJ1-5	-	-	CASSLRAYTFVDQPQHF	TGTGCCAGCAGTTTACGGGCATATACTTTTGTTGATCAGCCCCAGCATTTT
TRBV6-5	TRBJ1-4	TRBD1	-	CASSRQGGNEKLFF	TGTGCCAGCAGCCGACAGGGGGGAAATGAAAAACTGTTTTTT
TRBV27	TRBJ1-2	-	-	CASSLNGYNGYTF	TGTGCCAGCAGTTTAAACGGTTACAATGGCTACACCTTC
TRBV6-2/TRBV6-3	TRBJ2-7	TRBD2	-	CASSYFLAGGPFSYEQYF	TGTGCCAGCAGTTACTTTTTAGCGGGGGGTCCTTTCTCCTACGAGCAGTACTTC
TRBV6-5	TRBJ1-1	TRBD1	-	CASSYRRQGNTEAFF	TGTGCCAGCAGTTACCGTCGACAGGGGAACACTGAAGCTTTCTTT
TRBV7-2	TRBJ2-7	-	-	CASSFNYLSEQYF	TGTGCCAGCAGCTTTAACTACTTATCCGAGCAGTACTTC
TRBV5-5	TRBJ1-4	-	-	CASSSGPFNEKLFF	TGTGCCAGCAGCTCGGGACCGTTTAATGAAAAACTGTTTTTT
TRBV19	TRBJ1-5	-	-	CASSIEVGGSNQPQHF	TGTGCCAGTAGTATAGAAGTCGGGGGGAGCAATCAGCCCCAGCATTTT
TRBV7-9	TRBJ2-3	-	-	CASSLVQGGTDTQYF	TGTGCCAGCAGCTTAGTCCAGGGGGGCACGGATACGCAGTATTTT
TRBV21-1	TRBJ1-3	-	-	CASSKTDWGTIYF	TGTGCCAGCAGCAAAACAGATTGGGGCACCATATATTTT
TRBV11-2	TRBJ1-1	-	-	CASGATEAFF	TGTGCCAGCGGGGCGACTGAAGCTTTCTTT
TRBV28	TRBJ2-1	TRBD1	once	CASSPGTAARTYNEQFF	TGTGCCAGCAGCCCCGGGACAGCCGCCCGAACTTACAATGAGCAGTTCTTC
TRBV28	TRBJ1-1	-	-	CASSLQSTGTEAFF	TGTGCCAGCAGTTTGCAGTCCACAGGGACTGAAGCTTTCTTT
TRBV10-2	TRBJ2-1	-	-	CASGSRYNEQFF	TGCGCCAGCGGGAGCAGGTACAATGAGCAGTTCTTC
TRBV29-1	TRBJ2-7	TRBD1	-	CSFRDSSYEQYF	TGCAGTTTCCGGGACAGCTCCTACGAGCAGTACTTC
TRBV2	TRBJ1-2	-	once	CASRETNYGYTF	TGTGCCAGCAGGGAAACTAACTATGGCTACACCTTC
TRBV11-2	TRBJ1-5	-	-	CASSPQGDQPQHF	TGTGCCAGCAGCCCCCAAGGGGATCAGCCCCAGCATTTT
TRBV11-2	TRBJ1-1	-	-	CASSDQSPSSAFF	TGTGCCAGCAGCGACCAGTCTCCGTCCTCGGCTTTCTTT
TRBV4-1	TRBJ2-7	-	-	CASSQGQAYEQYF	TGCGCCAGCAGCCAAGGACAGGCCTACGAGCAGTACTTC
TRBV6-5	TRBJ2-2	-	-	CASSRDYTGELFF	TGTGCCAGCAGTCGGGATTACACCGGGGAGCTGTTTTTT
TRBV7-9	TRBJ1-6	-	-	CASSLAGLREANSPLHF	TGTGCCAGCAGCTTAGCGGGCCTCCGAGAGGCTAATTCACCCCTCCACTTT
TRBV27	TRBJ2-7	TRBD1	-	CASSWGTGSYEQYF	TGTGCCAGCAGTTGGGGGACAGGTTCCTACGAGCAGTACTTC